Listed below are T cell receptor beta chains from one sample, sequenced in a study of shared clonotypes between healthy human individuals. Sequencing used immunoSEQ multiplex PCR; TCRdb keeps in-frame clones, though not all of them. The sample holds around 500,000 clones, 76% seen once. Sequencing was performed on PBMCs. These receptors all come from a woman between 40 and 50 years old in good health. Some clones in this sample may be carry-over from other donors' samples. CDR3s include the opening cysteine and the closing phenylalanine or tryptophan. A D gene is named only where the DNA matches it firmly. Size values are once, few and many counts, or a class for expanded clones, and some rows have none.

>TRBV6-1|-|TRBJ2-3|-
CASRTAGPSTDTQYF
TGTGCCAGCAGGACCGCGGGGCCATCCACAGATACGCAGTATTTT
>TRBV15|-|TRBJ1-2|-
CATSREIRVARPYGYTF
TGTGCCACCAGCAGAGAGATTCGAGTGGCCCGACCCTATGGCTACACCTTC
>TRBV11-2|-|TRBJ1-1|-
CASSFIGIRTEAFF
TGTGCCAGCAGCTTCATCGGGATTCGGACTGAAGCTTTCTTT
>TRBV7-2|-|TRBJ2-1|-
CASSLEGLSGRNEQFF
TGTGCCAGCAGCTTAGAGGGGCTTAGCGGAAGAAATGAGCAGTTCTTC
>TRBV10-3|-|TRBJ2-7|TRBD2
CAIRARTSGAYEQYF
TGTGCCATCAGGGCCCGGACTAGCGGCGCCTACGAGCAGTACTTC
>TRBV18|-|TRBJ2-5|-
CASSPRSQETQYF
TGTGCCAGCTCACCACGGTCACAAGAGACCCAGTACTTC
>TRBV11-2|-|TRBJ2-3|-
CASSLAVFTDTQYF
TGTGCCAGCAGCTTAGCCGTCTTCACAGATACGCAGTATTTT
>TRBV19|-|TRBJ2-3|-
CASSIVAGSSTDTQYF
TGTGCCAGTAGTATAGTGGCGGGATCCAGCACAGATACGCAGTATTTT
>TRBV5-1|-|TRBJ2-5|TRBD1
CASSLEMGQLETQYF
TGCGCCAGCAGCTTGGAAATGGGACAGCTGGAGACCCAGTACTTC
>TRBV30|many|TRBJ1-1|-
CAWSVGQGNTEAFF
TGTGCCTGGAGTGTAGGGCAGGGGAACACTGAAGCTTTCTTT
>TRBV2|-|TRBJ2-5|-
CASSESPGKETQYF
TGTGCCAGCAGTGAGTCCCCGGGCAAAGAGACCCAGTACTTC
>TRBV30|-|TRBJ1-3|TRBD1
CAWSKTTGAGNTIYF
TGTGCCTGGAGCAAGACGACAGGGGCTGGAAACACCATATATTTT
>TRBV5-1|once|TRBJ2-3|TRBD1
CASSPAGQASDTQYF
TGCGCCAGCAGCCCCGCTGGACAGGCCTCAGATACGCAGTATTTT
>TRBV7-6|-|TRBJ2-3|-
CASSLSFRGVDTQYF
TGTGCCAGCAGCTTAAGCTTCAGGGGTGTAGATACGCAGTATTTT
>TRBV19|once|TRBJ1-5|-
CASSVAGNQPQHF
TGTGCCAGTAGCGTCGCAGGTAATCAGCCCCAGCATTTT
>TRBV5-1|-|TRBJ1-1|TRBD1
CASSSVDRARYTEAFF
TGCGCCAGCAGCTCCGTGGACAGGGCCCGGTACACTGAAGCTTTCTTT
>TRBV27|few|TRBJ2-7|TRBD2
CASSFWTSGNGEQYF
TGTGCCAGCAGTTTTTGGACTAGCGGGAATGGGGAGCAGTACTTC
>TRBV28|-|TRBJ2-6|-
CASSFRSGGANVLTF
TGTGCCAGCAGTTTCCGGAGTGGTGGGGCCAACGTCCTGACTTTC
>TRBV28|-|TRBJ1-1|TRBD1
CATRDPSLRTGAEGDEAFF
TGTGCCACCAGGGACCCCTCTTTGAGGACAGGGGCGGAGGGGGATGAAGCTTTCTTT
>TRBV19|-|TRBJ1-1|TRBD1
CASSHRGAEAFF
TGTGCCAGTAGCCACAGGGGCGCTGAAGCTTTCTTT
>TRBV5-6|-|TRBJ2-2|TRBD2
CASSIRLAGVGELFF
TGTGCCAGCAGCATCAGACTAGCGGGAGTCGGGGAGCTGTTTTTT
>TRBV18|-|TRBJ1-2|-
CASSPERVKVNYGYTF
TGTGCCAGCTCACCAGAGAGGGTCAAGGTTAATTATGGCTACACCTTC
>TRBV5-4|-|TRBJ2-1|TRBD2
CASSFRALPSGTNNEQFF
TGTGCCAGCAGCTTTCGGGCCCTTCCTAGCGGGACGAACAATGAGCAGTTCTTC
>TRBV9|-|TRBJ1-3|-
CASSGGGNSGNTIYF
TGTGCCAGCAGCGGGGGCGGCAACTCTGGAAACACCATATATTTT
>TRBV6-1|-|TRBJ1-1|-
CASSDPGTPTEAFF
TGTGCCAGCAGTGACCCCGGGACCCCAACTGAAGCTTTCTTT
>TRBV2|-|TRBJ2-5|TRBD2
CASSARGTTPEAGETQYF
TGTGCCAGCAGTGCTCGAGGGACTACGCCCGAAGCCGGAGAGACCCAGTACTTC
>TRBV11-3|-|TRBJ2-2|-
CASSLGGVVGDWAGELFF
TGTGCCAGCAGCTTAGGCGGAGTTGTTGGGGATTGGGCCGGGGAGCTGTTTTTT
>TRBV7-8|-|TRBJ2-6|-
CASSLTNSGANVLTF
TGTGCCAGCAGCTTAACAAACTCTGGGGCCAACGTCCTGACTTTC
>TRBV6-5|-|TRBJ2-7|-
CASRSSGPYEQYF
TGTGCCAGCAGGTCGTCGGGCCCCTACGAGCAGTACTTC
>TRBV6-6|few|TRBJ2-7|-
CASSYGRGTYEQYF
TGTGCCAGCAGTTACGGTCGGGGAACCTACGAGCAGTACTTC
>TRBV29-1|-|TRBJ1-1|TRBD1
CSVAQGGRHTEAFF
TGCAGCGTTGCCCAGGGGGGGAGGCACACTGAAGCTTTCTTT
>TRBV4-1|-|TRBJ2-1|TRBD2
CASSPSGSSYNEQFF
TGCGCCAGCAGCCCCAGCGGGAGCTCCTACAATGAGCAGTTCTTC
>TRBV10-3|few|TRBJ2-7|-
CAISEGNSGEQYF
TGTGCCATCAGTGAAGGCAATTCAGGCGAGCAGTACTTC
>TRBV11-2|-|TRBJ1-1|-
CASSLDLDGWAEAFF
TGTGCCAGCAGCTTAGATCTGGACGGGTGGGCTGAAGCTTTCTTT
>TRBV6-1|-|TRBJ2-6|-
CASSEAVFSGANVLTF
TGTGCCAGCAGTGAAGCGGTGTTCTCTGGGGCCAACGTCCTGACTTTC
>TRBV7-6|many|TRBJ2-3|-
CASSPGTSTDTQYF
TGTGCCAGCAGCCCAGGTACTAGCACAGATACGCAGTATTTT
>TRBV7-2|-|TRBJ2-1|TRBD2
CASSKPGLNSNEQFF
TGTGCCAGCAGCAAACCGGGACTAAATTCCAATGAGCAGTTCTTC
>TRBV9|-|TRBJ2-3|TRBD2
CASSAHGTSGGADTQYF
TGTGCCAGCAGCGCCCACGGGACTAGCGGGGGGGCAGATACGCAGTATTTT
>TRBV2|many|TRBJ2-7|TRBD2
CASTRGTSGRAVSEAEQYF
TGTGCCAGCACTCGGGGGACTAGCGGGAGGGCCGTCTCCGAGGCCGAGCAGTACTTC
>TRBV7-9|-|TRBJ1-1|TRBD1
CASSRTGRTEAFF
TGTGCCAGCAGCCGGACAGGACGAACTGAAGCTTTCTTT
>TRBV29-1|few|TRBJ2-5|TRBD2
CSGGEGETQYF
TGCAGCGGGGGGGAGGGAGAGACCCAGTACTTC
>TRBV5-1|-|TRBJ2-7|TRBD2
CASSPGGSRAYEQYF
TGCGCCAGCAGCCCGGGGGGGTCCAGGGCCTACGAGCAGTACTTC
>TRBV9|few|TRBJ1-1|TRBD1
CASSPWDRSSLNTEAFF
TGTGCCAGCAGCCCGTGGGACAGGAGTTCTTTGAACACTGAAGCTTTCTTT
>TRBV30|-|TRBJ2-6|-
CAWSEEAVSGANVLTF
TGTGCCTGGAGCGAGGAGGCAGTCTCTGGGGCCAACGTCCTGACTTTC
>TRBV11-2|-|TRBJ1-1|-
CASSLQGHGTEAFF
TGTGCCAGCAGCTTGCAGGGGCACGGGACTGAAGCTTTCTTT
>TRBV20-1|few|TRBJ2-1|-
CSARALNEQFF
TGCAGTGCTCGCGCCCTCAATGAGCAGTTCTTC
>TRBV5-8|few|TRBJ1-1|-
CASSLVPGGTTEAFF
TGTGCCAGCAGCTTGGTCCCGGGGGGCACGACTGAAGCTTTCTTT
>TRBV18|-|TRBJ2-1|TRBD2
CASSPLFNSGRDNEQFF
TGTGCCAGCTCACCACTCTTCAATAGCGGGAGGGACAATGAGCAGTTCTTC
>TRBV7-9|-|TRBJ2-1|TRBD1
CASSIRTGYEQFF
TGTGCCAGCAGCATTCGGACAGGTTATGAGCAGTTCTTC
>TRBV19|-|TRBJ2-7|-
CASSFGGTVPF
TGTGCCAGTAGTTTCGGAGGGACTGTCCCCTTC
>TRBV27|-|TRBJ1-6|TRBD1
CASSQLTGANSPLHF
TGTGCCAGCAGTCAACTGACAGGGGCTAATTCACCCCTCCACTTT
>TRBV19|few|TRBJ1-2|-
CASSIGGENYGYTF
TGTGCCAGTAGTATCGGGGGGGAGAACTATGGCTACACCTTC
>TRBV7-2|-|TRBJ2-1|-
CATNRGLVGSEQFF
TGTGCCACGAATCGGGGGCTAGTGGGGAGTGAGCAGTTCTTC
>TRBV5-4|-|TRBJ1-2|-
CASHPGGGFYGYTF
TGTGCCAGCCACCCGGGGGGGGGTTTCTATGGCTACACCTTC